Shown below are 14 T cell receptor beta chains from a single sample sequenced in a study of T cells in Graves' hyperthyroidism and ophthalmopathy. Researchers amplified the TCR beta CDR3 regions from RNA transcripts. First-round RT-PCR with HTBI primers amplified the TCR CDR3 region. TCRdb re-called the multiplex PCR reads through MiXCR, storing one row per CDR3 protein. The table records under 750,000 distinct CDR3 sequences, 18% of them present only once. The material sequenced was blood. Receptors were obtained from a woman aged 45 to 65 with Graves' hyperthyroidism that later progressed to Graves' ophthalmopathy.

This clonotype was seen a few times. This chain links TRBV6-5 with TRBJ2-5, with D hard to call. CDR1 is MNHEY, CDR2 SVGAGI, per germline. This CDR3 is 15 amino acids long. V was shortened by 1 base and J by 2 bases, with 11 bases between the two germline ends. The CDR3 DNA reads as TGTGCCAGCAGTTACTACAGAAACTTGCAAGAGACCCAGTACTTC. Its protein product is CASSYYRNLQETQYF.

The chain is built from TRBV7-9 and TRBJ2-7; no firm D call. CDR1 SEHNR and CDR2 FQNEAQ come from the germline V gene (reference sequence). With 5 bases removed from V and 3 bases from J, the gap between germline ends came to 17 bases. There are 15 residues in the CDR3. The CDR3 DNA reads TGTGCCAGCAGCGAAAAAAATGGGGTTATCTACGAGCAGTACTTC. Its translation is CASSEKNGVIYEQYF.

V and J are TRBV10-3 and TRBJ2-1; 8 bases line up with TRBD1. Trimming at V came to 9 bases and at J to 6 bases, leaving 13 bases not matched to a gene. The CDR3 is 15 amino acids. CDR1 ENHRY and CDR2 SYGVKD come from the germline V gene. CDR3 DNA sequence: TGTGCCATTAAAAGGACAGGGACCCCTTTCAATGAGCAGTTCTTC. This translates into CAIKRTGTPFNEQFF.

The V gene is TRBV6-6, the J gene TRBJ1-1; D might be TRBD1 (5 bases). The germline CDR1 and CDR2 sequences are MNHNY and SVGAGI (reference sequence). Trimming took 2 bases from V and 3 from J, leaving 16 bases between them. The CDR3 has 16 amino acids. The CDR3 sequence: CASSYHEFGGYTEAFF. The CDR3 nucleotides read TGTGCCAGCAGTTACCACGAGTTTGGGGGGTACACTGAAGCTTTCTTT.

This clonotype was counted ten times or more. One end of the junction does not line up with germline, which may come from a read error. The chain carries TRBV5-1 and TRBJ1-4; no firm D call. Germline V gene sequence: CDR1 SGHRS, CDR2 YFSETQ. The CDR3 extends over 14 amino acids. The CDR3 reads CATSVNAANEKLFF. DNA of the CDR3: TGCGCCACCAGCGTGAATGCTGCTAATGAAAAACTGTTTTTT.

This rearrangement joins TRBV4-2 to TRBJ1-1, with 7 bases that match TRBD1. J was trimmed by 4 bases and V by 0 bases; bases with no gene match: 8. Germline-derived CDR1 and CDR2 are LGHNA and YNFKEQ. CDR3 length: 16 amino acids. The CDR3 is CASSQDIGAGGTEAFF. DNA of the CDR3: TGTGCCAGCAGCCAAGATATCGGGGCAGGGGGCACTGAAGCTTTCTTT.

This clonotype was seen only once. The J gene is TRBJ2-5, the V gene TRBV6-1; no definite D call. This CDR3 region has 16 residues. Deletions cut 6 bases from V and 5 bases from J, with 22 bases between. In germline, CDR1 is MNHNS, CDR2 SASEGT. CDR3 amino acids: CASSLAPWGTWETQYF. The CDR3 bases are TGTGCCAGCAGCCTCGCCCCATGGGGTACATGGGAGACCCAGTACTTC.

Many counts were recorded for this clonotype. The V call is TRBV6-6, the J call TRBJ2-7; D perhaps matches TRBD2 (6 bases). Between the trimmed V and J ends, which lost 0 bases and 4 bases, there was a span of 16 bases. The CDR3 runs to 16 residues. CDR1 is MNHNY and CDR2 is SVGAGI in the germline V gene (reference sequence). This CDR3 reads CASSYSRRGGEYEQYF. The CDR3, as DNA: TGTGCCAGCAGTTACTCCAGGCGGGGCGGGGAATACGAGCAGTACTTC.

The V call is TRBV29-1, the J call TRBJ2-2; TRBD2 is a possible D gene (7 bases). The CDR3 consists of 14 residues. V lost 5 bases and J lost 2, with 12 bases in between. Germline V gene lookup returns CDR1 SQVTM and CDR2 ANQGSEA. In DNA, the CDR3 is TGCAGCGTTCTTGCGGGGGCCAACACCGGGGAGCTGTTTTTT. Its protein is CSVLAGANTGELFF.

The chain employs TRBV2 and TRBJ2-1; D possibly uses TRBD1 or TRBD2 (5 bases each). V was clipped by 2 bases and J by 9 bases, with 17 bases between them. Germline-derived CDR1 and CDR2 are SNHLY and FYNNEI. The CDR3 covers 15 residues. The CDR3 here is CASSERDPNMGEQFF. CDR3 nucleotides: TGTGCCAGCAGTGAACGGGACCCGAATATGGGTGAGCAGTTCTTC.

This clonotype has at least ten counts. This CDR3 reads CASSLGPTGEDYGYTF. As DNA, the CDR3 is TGTGCCAGCAGCTTAGGACCGACAGGGGAGGACTATGGCTACACCTTC. This chain links TRBV7-8 with TRBJ1-2, with 8 bases aligning to TRBD1. CDR1 and CDR2 (germline): SGHVS, FQNEAQ. The CDR3 is 16 residues long. Germline trimming cut 1 base from V and 3 bases from J; bases unmatched to any gene: 7. Combining the CDR3 with reference TRBV7-8 and TRBJ1-2 gives the whole variable domain GAGVSQSPRYKVAKRGQDVALRCDPISGHVSLFWYQQALGQGPEFLTYFQNEAQLDKSGLPSDRFFAERPEGSVSTLKIQRTQQEDSAVYLCASSLGPTGEDYGYTFGSGTRLTVV.

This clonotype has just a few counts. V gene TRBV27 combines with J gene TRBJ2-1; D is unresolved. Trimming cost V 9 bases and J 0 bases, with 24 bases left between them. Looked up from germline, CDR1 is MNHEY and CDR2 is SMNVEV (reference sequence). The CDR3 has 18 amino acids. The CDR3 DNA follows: TGTGCCAGTCATAACCGCCTCGGACCGACGAGCTCCTACAATGAGCAGTTCTTC. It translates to CASHNRLGPTSSYNEQFF.

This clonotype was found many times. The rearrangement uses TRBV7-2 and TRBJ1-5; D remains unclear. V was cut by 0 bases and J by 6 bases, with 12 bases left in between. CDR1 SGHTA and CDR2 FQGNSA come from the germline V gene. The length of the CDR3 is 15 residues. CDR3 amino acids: CASSLALGVGQPQHF. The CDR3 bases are TGTGCCAGCAGCTTAGCGTTAGGAGTAGGTCAGCCCCAGCATTTT.

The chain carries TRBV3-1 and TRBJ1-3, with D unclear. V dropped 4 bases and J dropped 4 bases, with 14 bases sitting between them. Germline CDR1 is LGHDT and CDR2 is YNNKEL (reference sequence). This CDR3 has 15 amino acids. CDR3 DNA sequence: TGTGCCAGCAGCCGCGCACATCACGGGGGAAACACCATATATTTT. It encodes CASSRAHHGGNTIYF. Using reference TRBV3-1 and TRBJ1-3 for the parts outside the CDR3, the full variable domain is DTAVSQTPKYLVTQMGNDKSIKCEQNLGHDTMYWYKQDSKKFLKIMFSYNNKELIINETVPNRFSPKSPDKAHLNLHINSLELGDSAVYFCASSRAHHGGNTIYFGEGSWLTVV.